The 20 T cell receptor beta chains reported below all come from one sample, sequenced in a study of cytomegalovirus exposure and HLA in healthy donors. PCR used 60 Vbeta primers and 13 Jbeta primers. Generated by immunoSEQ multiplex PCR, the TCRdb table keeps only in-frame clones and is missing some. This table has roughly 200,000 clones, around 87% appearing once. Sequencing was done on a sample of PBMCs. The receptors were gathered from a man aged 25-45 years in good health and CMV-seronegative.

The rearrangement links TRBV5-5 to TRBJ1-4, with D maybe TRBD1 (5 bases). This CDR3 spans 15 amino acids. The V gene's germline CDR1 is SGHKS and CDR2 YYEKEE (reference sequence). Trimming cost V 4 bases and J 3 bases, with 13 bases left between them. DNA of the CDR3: TGTGCCAGCAGCGCCGGGGGGTCGGCTAATGAAAAACTGTTTTTT. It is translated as CASSAGGSANEKLFF.

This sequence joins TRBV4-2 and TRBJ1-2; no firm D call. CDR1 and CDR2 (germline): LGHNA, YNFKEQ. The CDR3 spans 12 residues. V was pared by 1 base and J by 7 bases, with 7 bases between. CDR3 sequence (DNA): TGTGCCAGCAGCCAAGCTGCGGGTGGCTACACCTTC. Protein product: CASSQAAGGYTF.

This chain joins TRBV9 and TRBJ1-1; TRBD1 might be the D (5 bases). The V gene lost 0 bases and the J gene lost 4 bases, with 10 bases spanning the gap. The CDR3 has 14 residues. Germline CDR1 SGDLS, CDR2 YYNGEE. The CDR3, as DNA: TGTGCCAGCAGCGTAGAGGGGTATGGCACTGAAGCTTTCTTT. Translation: CASSVEGYGTEAFF.

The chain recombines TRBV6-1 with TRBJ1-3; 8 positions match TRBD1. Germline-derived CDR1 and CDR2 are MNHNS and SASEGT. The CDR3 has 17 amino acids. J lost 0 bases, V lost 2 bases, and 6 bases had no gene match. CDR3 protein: CASSEIGQGISGNTIYF. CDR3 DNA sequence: TGTGCCAGCAGTGAAATCGGACAGGGTATCTCTGGAAACACCATATATTTT.

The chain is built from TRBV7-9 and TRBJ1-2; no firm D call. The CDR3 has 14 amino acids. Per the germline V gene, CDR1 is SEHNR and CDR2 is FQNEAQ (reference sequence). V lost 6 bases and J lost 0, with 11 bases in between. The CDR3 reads CASRPDGTNYGYTF. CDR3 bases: TGTGCCAGCAGGCCGGACGGGACTAACTATGGCTACACCTTC.

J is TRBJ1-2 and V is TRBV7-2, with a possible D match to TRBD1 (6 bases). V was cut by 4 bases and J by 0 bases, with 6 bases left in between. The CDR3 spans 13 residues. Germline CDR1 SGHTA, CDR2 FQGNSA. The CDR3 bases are TGTGCCAGCAGCTGGACAGCTAACTATGGCTACACCTTC. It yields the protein CASSWTANYGYTF.

The CDR3 loop is CASRTPPRGGGSYEQYF. The CDR3 DNA follows: TGTGCCAGCAGGACCCCCCCTCGGGGCGGGGGCTCCTACGAGCAGTACTTC. The V and J genes are TRBV2 and TRBJ2-7, with 7 bases lining up with TRBD2. This CDR3 is built from 17 residues. Unmatched junction bases numbered 14, after V lost 6 bases and J lost 0 bases. The V gene's germline CDR1 is SNHLY and CDR2 FYNNEI.

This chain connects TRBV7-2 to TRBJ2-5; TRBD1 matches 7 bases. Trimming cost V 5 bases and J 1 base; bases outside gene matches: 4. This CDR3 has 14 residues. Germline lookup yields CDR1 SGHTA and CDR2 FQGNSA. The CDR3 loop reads CASSRGTVQETQYF. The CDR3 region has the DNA TGTGCCAGCAGCCGAGGGACAGTCCAAGAGACCCAGTACTTC. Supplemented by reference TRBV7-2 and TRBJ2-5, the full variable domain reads GAGVSQSPSNKVTEKGKDVELRCDPISGHTALYWYRQSLGQGLEFLIYFQGNSAPDKSGLPSDRFSAERTGGSVSTLTIQRTQQEDSAVYLCASSRGTVQETQYFGPGTRLLVL.

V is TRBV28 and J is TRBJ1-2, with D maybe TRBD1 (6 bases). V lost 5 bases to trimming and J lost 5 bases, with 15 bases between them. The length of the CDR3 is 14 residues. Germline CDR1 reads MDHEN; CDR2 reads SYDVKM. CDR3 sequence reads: CASSLIQGQYGYTF. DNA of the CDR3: TGTGCCAGCAGTCTAATCCAGGGGCAGTATGGCTACACCTTC.

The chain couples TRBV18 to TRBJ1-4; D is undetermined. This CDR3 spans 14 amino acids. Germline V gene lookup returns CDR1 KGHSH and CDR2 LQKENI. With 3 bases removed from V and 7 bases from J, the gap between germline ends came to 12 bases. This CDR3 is CASSPPAGLEKLFF. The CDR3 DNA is TGTGCCAGCTCACCCCCCGCAGGACTTGAAAAACTGTTTTTT.

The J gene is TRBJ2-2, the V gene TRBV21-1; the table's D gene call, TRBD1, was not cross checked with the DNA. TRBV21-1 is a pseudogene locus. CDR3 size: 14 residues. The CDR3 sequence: CASSKTSGDGELFF. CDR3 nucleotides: TGTGCCAGCAGCAAAACCTCAGGGGACGGGGAGCTGTTTTTT.

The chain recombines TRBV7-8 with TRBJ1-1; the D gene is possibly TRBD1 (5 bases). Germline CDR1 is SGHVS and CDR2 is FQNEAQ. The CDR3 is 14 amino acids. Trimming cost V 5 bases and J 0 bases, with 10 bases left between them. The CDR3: CASSPGHLNTEAFF. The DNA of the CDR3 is TGTGCCAGCAGCCCAGGACACCTGAACACTGAAGCTTTCTTT.

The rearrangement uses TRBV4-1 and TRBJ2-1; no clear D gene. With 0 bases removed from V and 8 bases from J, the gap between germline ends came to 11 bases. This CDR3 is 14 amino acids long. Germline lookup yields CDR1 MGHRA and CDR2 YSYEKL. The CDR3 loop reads CASSQEQASHEQFF. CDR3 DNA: TGCGCCAGCAGCCAAGAGCAAGCGTCCCATGAGCAGTTCTTC.

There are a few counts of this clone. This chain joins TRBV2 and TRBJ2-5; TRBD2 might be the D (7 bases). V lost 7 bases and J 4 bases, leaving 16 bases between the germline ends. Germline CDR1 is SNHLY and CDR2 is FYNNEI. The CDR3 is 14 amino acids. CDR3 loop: CASNNRGDTETQYF. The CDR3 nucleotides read TGTGCCAGCAATAATCGGGGGGACACAGAGACCCAGTACTTC.

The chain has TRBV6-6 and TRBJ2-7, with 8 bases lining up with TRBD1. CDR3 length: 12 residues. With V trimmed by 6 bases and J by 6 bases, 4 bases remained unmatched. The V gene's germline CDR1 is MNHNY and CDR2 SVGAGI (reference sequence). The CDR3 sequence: CASRETGAEQYF. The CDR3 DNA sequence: TGTGCCAGCAGGGAGACAGGGGCCGAGCAGTACTTC.

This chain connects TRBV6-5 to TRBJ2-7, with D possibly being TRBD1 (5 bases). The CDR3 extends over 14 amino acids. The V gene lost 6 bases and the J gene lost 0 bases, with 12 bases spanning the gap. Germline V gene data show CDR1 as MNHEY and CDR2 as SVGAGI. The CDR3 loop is CASRRQRSSYEQYF. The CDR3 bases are TGTGCCAGCAGAAGACAGAGGAGCTCCTACGAGCAGTACTTC.

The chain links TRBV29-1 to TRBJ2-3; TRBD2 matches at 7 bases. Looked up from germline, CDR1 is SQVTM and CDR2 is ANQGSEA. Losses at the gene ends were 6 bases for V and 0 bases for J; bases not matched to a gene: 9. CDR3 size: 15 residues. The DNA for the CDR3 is TGCAGCGTCTCGCGGGAGACCCATAGCACAGATACGCAGTATTTT. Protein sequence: CSVSRETHSTDTQYF.

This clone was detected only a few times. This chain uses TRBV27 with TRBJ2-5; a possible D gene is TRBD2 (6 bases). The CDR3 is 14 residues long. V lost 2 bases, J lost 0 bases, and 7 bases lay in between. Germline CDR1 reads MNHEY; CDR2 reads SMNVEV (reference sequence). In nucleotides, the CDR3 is TGTGCCAGCAGTTTAGGGGGGTACCAAGAGACCCAGTACTTC. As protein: CASSLGGYQETQYF.

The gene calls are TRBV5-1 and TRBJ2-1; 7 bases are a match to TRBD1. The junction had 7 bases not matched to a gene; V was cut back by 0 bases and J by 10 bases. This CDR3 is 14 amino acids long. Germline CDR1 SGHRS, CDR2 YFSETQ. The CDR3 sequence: CASSLADRDGEQFF. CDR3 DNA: TGCGCCAGCAGCTTGGCCGACAGGGACGGAGAGCAGTTCTTC.

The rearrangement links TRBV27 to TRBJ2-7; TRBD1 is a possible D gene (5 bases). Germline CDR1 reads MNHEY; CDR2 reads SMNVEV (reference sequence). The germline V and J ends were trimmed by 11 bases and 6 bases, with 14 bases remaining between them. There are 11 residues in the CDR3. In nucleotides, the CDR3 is TGTGCCCAGGGTGGAAAAATCGAGCAGTACTTC. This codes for CAQGGKIEQYF.